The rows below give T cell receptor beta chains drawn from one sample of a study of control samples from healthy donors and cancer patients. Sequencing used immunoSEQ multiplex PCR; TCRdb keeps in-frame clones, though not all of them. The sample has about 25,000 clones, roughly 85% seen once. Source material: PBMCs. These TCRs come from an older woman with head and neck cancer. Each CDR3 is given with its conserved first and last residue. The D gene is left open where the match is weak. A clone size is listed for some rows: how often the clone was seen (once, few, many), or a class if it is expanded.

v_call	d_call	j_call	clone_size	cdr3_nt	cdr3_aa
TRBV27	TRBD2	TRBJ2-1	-	TGTGCCAGCAGTCGGAAATCCGGGACTAGCGGGTCTAGCTCCTACAATGAGCAGTTCTTC	CASSRKSGTSGSSSYNEQFF
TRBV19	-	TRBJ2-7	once	TGTGCCAGTAGTAGGGCGAAGTACGAGCAGTACTTC	CASSRAKYEQYF
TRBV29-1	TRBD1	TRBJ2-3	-	TGCAGCGTTGAAGTTCTTTCAGGGGGCTCTGATACGCAGTATTTT	CSVEVLSGGSDTQYF
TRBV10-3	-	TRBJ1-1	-	TGTGCCATCAGTGAGTCAGAGAGGAGGAGAGCTTTCTTT	CAISESERRRAFF
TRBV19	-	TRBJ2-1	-	TGTGCCAGTAGTATAGATACGAGGGGTAATGAGCAGTTCTTC	CASSIDTRGNEQFF
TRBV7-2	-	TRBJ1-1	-	TGTGCCAGCAGCCCCCTAGGGATGGGCAGGGGCGAGAGCACTGAAGCTTTCTTT	CASSPLGMGRGESTEAFF
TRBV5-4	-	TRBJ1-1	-	TGTGCCAGCCATGGAGTGGAGACTGAAGCTTTCTTT	CASHGVETEAFF
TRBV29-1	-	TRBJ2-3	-	TGCAGCGTGGATCAGACCCGATTCTCGCAGTATTTT	CSVDQTRFSQYF
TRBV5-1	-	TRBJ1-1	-	TGCGCCAGCAGCGGTGGACAGACGAACACTGAAGCTTTCTTT	CASSGGQTNTEAFF
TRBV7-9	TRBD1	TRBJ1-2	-	TGTGCCAGCAGCCATACAGGGGGCAATGGCTACACCTTC	CASSHTGGNGYTF
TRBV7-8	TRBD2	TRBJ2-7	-	TGTGCCAGCAGCGGAACTAGCGGGAGATCCTACGAGCAGTACTTC	CASSGTSGRSYEQYF
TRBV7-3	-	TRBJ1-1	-	TGTGCCAGCAGCTTAATGGGGGGGACTGAAGCTTTCTTT	CASSLMGGTEAFF
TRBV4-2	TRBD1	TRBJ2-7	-	TGTGCCAGCAGCCACCCCCGGACAGGGACCAACTCCTACGAGCAGTACTTC	CASSHPRTGTNSYEQYF
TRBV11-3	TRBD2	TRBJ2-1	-	TGTGCCAGCAGCTTGTCGGGGGGGCCTACGGATGAGCAGTTCTTC	CASSLSGGPTDEQFF
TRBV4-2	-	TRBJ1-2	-	TGTGCCAGCAGCCAAGTTTCACCCGTCTATGGCTACACCTTC	CASSQVSPVYGYTF
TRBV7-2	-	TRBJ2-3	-	TGTGCCAGCAGCTTAGAGAGGACTAAGGCTACAGATACGCAGTATTTT	CASSLERTKATDTQYF
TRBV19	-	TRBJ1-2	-	TGTGCCAGTAGTATAGTCGTCAGCTCCTATGGCTACACCTTC	CASSIVVSSYGYTF
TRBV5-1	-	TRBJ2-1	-	TGCGCCAGCAGCTCTGAGGGAGTAAGCTCCTACAATGAGCAGTTCTTC	CASSSEGVSSYNEQFF
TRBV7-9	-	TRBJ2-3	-	TGTGCCAGCAGCTTAGGTGGGGGGGCCCGTACGCAGTATTTT	CASSLGGGARTQYF
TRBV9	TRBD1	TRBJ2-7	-	TGTGCCAGCAGCGACCGGACAGGGGGCTACGAGCAGTACTTC	CASSDRTGGYEQYF
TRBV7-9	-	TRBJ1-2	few	TGTGCCAGCAGCTTCCTTGAAGGGAACTATGGCTACACCTTC	CASSFLEGNYGYTF
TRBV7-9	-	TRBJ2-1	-	TGTGCCAGCAGCTGGATTTACAATGAGCAGTTCTTC	CASSWIYNEQFF
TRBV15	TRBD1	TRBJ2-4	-	TGTGCCACCAGCCAACTCTCACAGGGGGCGGTCGTCATTCAGTACTTC	CATSQLSQGAVVIQYF
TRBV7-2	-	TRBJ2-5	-	TGTGCCAGCAGCTTAGTGGGGGGGGGCGGATTTACGGAGACCCAGTACTTC	CASSLVGGGGFTETQYF
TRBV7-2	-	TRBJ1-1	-	TGTGCCAGCAGCCCCTACACTGAAGCTTTCTTT	CASSPYTEAFF
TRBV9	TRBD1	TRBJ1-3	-	TGTGCCAGCAGCGTAGGACAGGGGGGAAACACCATATATTTT	CASSVGQGGNTIYF
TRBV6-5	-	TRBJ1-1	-	TGTGCCAGCAGCCCAAGGGGAATACAGGGAGAAGCTTTCTTT	CASSPRGIQGEAFF